This T cell receptor (beta chain) comes out of a study of T-cell memory formation after mild COVID-19. Study background: Most TCR clusters belonged to a single donor. Study-wide findings and caveats: Most CD4+ clones that shrank were in CM and EM, while CD8+ ones turned up in EMRA.

There are 11 residues in the CDR3. Trimming left V 1 base short and J 11 bases short, with 11 bases between. Germline values: CDR1 SQVTM, CDR2 ANQGSEA. UMIs and sample barcodes were carried by the TCR alpha and TCR beta cDNA libraries that 5'RACE produced using constant-segment primers. From the 5' RACE reads, TCRdb called clonotypes with MiXCR, one entry per CDR3 protein. The data contain around 420,000 distinct CDR3 sequences, 20% to 25% of them seen just once; the ten biggest clones take up around 9.5%. This clonotype was observed a handful of times. Its antigen is undetermined. Sequencing was performed on PBMCs or a T cell subset sorted from them (not recorded which). The V call is TRBV29-1, the J call TRBJ1-1; a weak D match, TRBD1 (6 bases). The TCR sequence derives from an adult woman who had mild COVID-19 (a few samples of this study predate the infection). Cell type and time point are not known. CDR3 nucleotide sequence: TGCAGCGTTGAAGGCGACAGGTTCGCTTTCTTT. It specifies CSVEGDRFAFF.